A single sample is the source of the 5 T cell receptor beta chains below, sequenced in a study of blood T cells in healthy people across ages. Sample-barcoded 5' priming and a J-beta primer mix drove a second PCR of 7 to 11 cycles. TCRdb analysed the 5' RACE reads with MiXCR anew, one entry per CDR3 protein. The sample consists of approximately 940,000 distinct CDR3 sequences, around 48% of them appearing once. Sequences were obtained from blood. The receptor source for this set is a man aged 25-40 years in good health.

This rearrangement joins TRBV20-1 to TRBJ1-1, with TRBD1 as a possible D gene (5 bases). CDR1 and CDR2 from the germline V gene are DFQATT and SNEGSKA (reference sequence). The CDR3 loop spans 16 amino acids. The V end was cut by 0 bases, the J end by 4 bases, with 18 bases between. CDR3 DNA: TGCAGTGCTAGAGAGACGGAGGGCCGGGGGGGCACTGAAGCTTTCTTT. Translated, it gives CSARETEGRGGTEAFF.

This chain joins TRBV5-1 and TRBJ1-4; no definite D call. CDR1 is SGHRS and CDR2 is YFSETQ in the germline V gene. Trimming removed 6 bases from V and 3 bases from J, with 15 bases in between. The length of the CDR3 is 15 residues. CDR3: CASNSRDSANEKLFF. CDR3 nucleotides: TGCGCCAGCAACAGTAGGGATTCAGCTAATGAAAAACTGTTTTTT.

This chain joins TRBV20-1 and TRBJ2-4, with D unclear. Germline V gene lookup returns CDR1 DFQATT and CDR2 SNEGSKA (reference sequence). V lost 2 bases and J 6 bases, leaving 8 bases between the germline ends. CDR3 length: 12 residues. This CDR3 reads CSARKTTNIQYF. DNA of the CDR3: TGCAGTGCTAGAAAGACAACAAACATTCAGTACTTC.

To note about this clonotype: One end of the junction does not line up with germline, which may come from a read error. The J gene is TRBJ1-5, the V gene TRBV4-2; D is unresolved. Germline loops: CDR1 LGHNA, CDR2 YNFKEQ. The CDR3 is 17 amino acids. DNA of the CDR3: TGTGCCAGCAGCCAAGAAGTTGAGTCCATTAGCAACCAGCCCCAGCATTTT. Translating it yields CASSQEVESISNQPQHF.

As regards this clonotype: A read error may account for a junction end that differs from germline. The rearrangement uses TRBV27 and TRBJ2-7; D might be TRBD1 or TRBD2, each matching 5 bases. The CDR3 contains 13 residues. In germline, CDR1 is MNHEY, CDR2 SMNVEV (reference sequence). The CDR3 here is CASSALLGAAQYF. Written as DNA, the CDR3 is TGCGCCAGTTCGGCACTACTCGGGGCGGCCCAGTACTTC.